This T cell receptor (beta chain) came from a study of blood T cell repertoires in COVID-19. The assay was immunoSEQ multiplex PCR, and TCRdb's table has in-frame clones only and misses some. Here the sample spans just over 150,000 clones, roughly 90% being singletons. Seattle participants joined during active infection and were tracked over time. This sequence originates from a man under 40 with COVID-19, enrolled during active disease. The sequencing sample was made of peripheral blood.

CDR3 residues: CASSLSSYEQYF. CDR3 bases: TGTGCCAGCAGCTTGAGCTCCTACGAGCAGTACTTC. This sequence joins TRBV7-9 and TRBJ2-7; unclear D gene. There are 12 residues in the CDR3. V lost 3 bases to trimming and J lost 0 bases, with 3 bases between them. Germline loops: CDR1 SEHNR, CDR2 FQNEAQ (reference sequence).